This TCR beta chain is from a study of cytomegalovirus exposure and HLA in healthy donors. Primers: 60 Vbeta forward and 13 Jbeta reverse. Some clones are missing from TCRdb's copy, which holds only in-frame ones; the method was immunoSEQ multiplex PCR. The sample has 65,000 to 85,000 clones; 65% to 70% are singletons. This CDR3 is 14 amino acids long. The V end was cut by 0 bases, the J end by 8 bases, with 14 bases between. The germline gives CDR1 SGHRS, CDR2 YFSETQ. Overall study results and limits: For most TCR beta V segments, an earlier analysis put the productive rate at about 90% or about 30% of the time. Equally common other TCR beta chains were less clonally expanded than HLA-associated ones, a later analysis found.

Of note for this clone: What it recognizes is unknown.

V gene TRBV5-1 combines with J gene TRBJ1-2; a possible D gene is TRBD1 (5 bases). Sequenced material: PBMCs. This TCR was recovered from a male donor in good health and CMV-seropositive. The CDR3: CASSLGYRYGGYTF. CDR3 nucleotide sequence: TGCGCCAGCAGCTTGGGTTACAGGTATGGCGGCTACACCTTC.